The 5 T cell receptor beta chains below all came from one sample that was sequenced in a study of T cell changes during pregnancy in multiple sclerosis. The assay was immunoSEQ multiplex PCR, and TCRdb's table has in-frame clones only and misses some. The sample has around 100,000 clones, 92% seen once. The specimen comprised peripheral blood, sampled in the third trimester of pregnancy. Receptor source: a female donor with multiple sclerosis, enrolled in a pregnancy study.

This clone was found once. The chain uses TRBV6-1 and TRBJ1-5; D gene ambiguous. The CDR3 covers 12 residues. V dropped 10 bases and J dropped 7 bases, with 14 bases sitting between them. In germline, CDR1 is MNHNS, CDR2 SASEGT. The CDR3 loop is CATQRGRQPQHF. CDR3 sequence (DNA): TGTGCCACCCAAAGAGGGCGGCAGCCCCAGCATTTT.

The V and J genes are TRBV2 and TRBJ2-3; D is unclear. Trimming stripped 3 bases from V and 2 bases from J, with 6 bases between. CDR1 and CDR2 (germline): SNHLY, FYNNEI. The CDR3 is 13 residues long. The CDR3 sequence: CASSDRNTDTQYF. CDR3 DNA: TGTGCCAGCAGTGACAGAAACACAGATACGCAGTATTTT.

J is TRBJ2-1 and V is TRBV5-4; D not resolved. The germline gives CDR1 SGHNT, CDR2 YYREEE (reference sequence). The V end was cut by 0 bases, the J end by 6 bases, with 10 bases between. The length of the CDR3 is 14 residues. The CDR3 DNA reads TGTGCCAGCAGCTTGGAGACGGCTAGCAATGAGCAGTTCTTC. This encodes CASSLETASNEQFF.

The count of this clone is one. CDR3 in amino acids: CASSLTGFANTGELFF. As DNA, the CDR3 is TGTGCCAGCAGCCTAACAGGATTCGCGAACACCGGGGAGCTGTTTTTT. The chain uses TRBV7-9 and TRBJ2-2; weak D call: TRBD1 (5 bases). The V gene lost 5 bases and the J gene lost 0 bases, with 13 bases spanning the gap. The CDR3 runs to 16 residues. CDR1 and CDR2 (germline): SEHNR, FQNEAQ (reference sequence).

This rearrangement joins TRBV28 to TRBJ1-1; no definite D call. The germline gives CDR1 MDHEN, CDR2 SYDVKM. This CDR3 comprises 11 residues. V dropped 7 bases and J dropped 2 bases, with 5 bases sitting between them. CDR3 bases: TGTGCCAGCACCATTAACACTGAAGCTTTCTTT. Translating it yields CASTINTEAFF.